A selection of T cell receptor beta chains follows, all from one sample in a study of regulatory T cells in long-lasting Graves disease. Each CDR3 protein is one row after TCRdb ran MiXCR on the multiplex PCR reads. Of around 330,000 distinct CDR3 sequences listed, under 20% are singletons. Sample: peripheral blood mononuclear cells (PBMCs), taken at new diagnosis, from a patient treated with antithyroid drugs. The source of these receptors is a female donor with Graves disease. CDR3s include the opening cysteine and the closing phenylalanine or tryptophan. D genes are given only for firm matches. Size is omitted from some rows. Given values are once, few, many or a class for expanded clones.

D gene: TRBD1
J gene: TRBJ1-2
clone size: -
V gene: TRBV6-1
CDR3 DNA: TGTGCCAGCAGGGACAGGCCGATTAACTATGGCTACACCTTC
CDR3 protein: CASRDRPINYGYTF

D gene: -
J gene: TRBJ1-1
clone size: many
V gene: TRBV9
CDR3 DNA: TGTGCCAGCAGCGTAGAGCCTTTACTCCTGAACACTGAAGCTTTCTTT
CDR3 protein: CASSVEPLLLNTEAFF

D gene: TRBD2
J gene: TRBJ2-1
clone size: few
V gene: TRBV7-9
CDR3 DNA: TGTGCCAGCAGCTTATCTAGCGGGAGGGTTCCGGATGAGCAGTTCTTC
CDR3 protein: CASSLSSGRVPDEQFF

D gene: -
J gene: TRBJ1-1
clone size: -
V gene: TRBV15
CDR3 DNA: TGTGCCACCAGCGGGCCGGAGGCCACTGAAGCTTTCTTT
CDR3 protein: CATSGPEATEAFF

D gene: -
J gene: TRBJ2-2
clone size: few
V gene: TRBV18
CDR3 DNA: TGTGCCAGCTCACCAATCCTACTACAAAGGGACAAACCGAACACCGGGGAGCTGTTTTTT
CDR3 protein: CASSPILLQRDKPNTGELFF

D gene: -
J gene: TRBJ1-2
clone size: many
V gene: TRBV2
CDR3 DNA: TGTGCCAGCAATCCTGGTGTAGGAAGTTATGGCTACACCTTC
CDR3 protein: CASNPGVGSYGYTF

D gene: -
J gene: TRBJ2-2
clone size: many
V gene: TRBV12-3/TRBV12-4
CDR3 DNA: TGTGCCTTTTCCGGGACTTTGGGCCGGGCCGGGGAGCTGTTTTTT
CDR3 protein: CAFSGTLGRAGELFF

D gene: TRBD1
J gene: TRBJ2-7
clone size: -
V gene: TRBV9
CDR3 DNA: TGTGCCAGCAGCCCGACAGGGGGGGTTTACGAGCAGTACTTC
CDR3 protein: CASSPTGGVYEQYF

D gene: -
J gene: TRBJ2-5
clone size: few
V gene: TRBV9
CDR3 DNA: TGTGCCAGCAGCGAGGACGTTCTATACGAGACCCAGTACTTC
CDR3 protein: CASSEDVLYETQYF

D gene: -
J gene: TRBJ2-2
clone size: many
V gene: TRBV20-1
CDR3 DNA: TGCAGTGCTGGAGCAGGCACCGGGGAGCTGTTTTTT
CDR3 protein: CSAGAGTGELFF

D gene: TRBD2
J gene: TRBJ2-1
clone size: many
V gene: TRBV11-2
CDR3 DNA: TGTGCCAGCAGCTTAGGAAGACTAGCGGGAGGCCGATACCAGTTCTTC
CDR3 protein: CASSLGRLAGGRYQFF

D gene: -
J gene: TRBJ2-3
clone size: many
V gene: TRBV3-1
CDR3 DNA: TGTGCCAGCAGCCAAAGGGGAGATCTCACAGATACGCAGTATTTT
CDR3 protein: CASSQRGDLTDTQYF

D gene: -
J gene: TRBJ2-5
clone size: many
V gene: TRBV7-6
CDR3 DNA: TGTGCCAGCAGCTCCACTACCGATACCCAGTACTTC
CDR3 protein: CASSSTTDTQYF

D gene: TRBD2
J gene: TRBJ2-5
clone size: few
V gene: TRBV5-8
CDR3 DNA: TGTGCCAGCAAGAGGACTAGCGGGATCGAGACCCAGTACTTC
CDR3 protein: CASKRTSGIETQYF

D gene: -
J gene: TRBJ2-7
clone size: many
V gene: TRBV28
CDR3 DNA: TGTGCCAGCAGTTTGGGATTACGGACTACCACTACGATCTACGAGCAGTACTTC
CDR3 protein: CASSLGLRTTTTIYEQYF

D gene: TRBD1
J gene: TRBJ1-1
clone size: many
V gene: TRBV6-1
CDR3 DNA: TGTGCCAGCAGTGAACCGTGGCTCCCCAGGGGGTCCACTGAAGCTTTCTTT
CDR3 protein: CASSEPWLPRGSTEAFF

D gene: -
J gene: TRBJ1-5
clone size: many
V gene: TRBV12-3/TRBV12-4
CDR3 DNA: TGTGCCAGCAGTTTAGGATTGGGTCAGGGTCAGCCCCAGCATTTT
CDR3 protein: CASSLGLGQGQPQHF

D gene: TRBD2
J gene: TRBJ2-1
clone size: many
V gene: TRBV29-1
CDR3 DNA: TGCAGCGTTACTAGCGGGAGGGGCGATGAGCAGTTCTTC
CDR3 protein: CSVTSGRGDEQFF

D gene: -
J gene: TRBJ2-6
clone size: few
V gene: TRBV19
CDR3 DNA: TGTGCCAGTAGTATAGTTGGCAGGAGCTCTGGGGCCAACGTCCTGACTTTC
CDR3 protein: CASSIVGRSSGANVLTF

D gene: -
J gene: TRBJ2-7
clone size: -
V gene: TRBV25-1
CDR3 DNA: TGTGCCAGCAGTGAAATGCGGGTCCTCTACGAGCAGTACTTC
CDR3 protein: CASSEMRVLYEQYF

D gene: TRBD2
J gene: TRBJ2-5
clone size: many
V gene: TRBV2
CDR3 DNA: TGTGCCAGCAGTGACGCGGGAGTGGAGACCCAGTACTTC
CDR3 protein: CASSDAGVETQYF

D gene: TRBD2
J gene: TRBJ2-5
clone size: few
V gene: TRBV5-8
CDR3 DNA: TGTGCCAGCAGCTCGTGGACTAGTTTGGGGACCCAGTACTTC
CDR3 protein: CASSSWTSLGTQYF

D gene: TRBD2
J gene: TRBJ2-7
clone size: many
V gene: TRBV29-1
CDR3 DNA: TGCAGCGTTGAAGCACCGAGCGGGAGTTACGAGCAGTACTTC
CDR3 protein: CSVEAPSGSYEQYF

D gene: TRBD1
J gene: TRBJ1-4
clone size: few
V gene: TRBV19
CDR3 DNA: TGTGCCAGTACCATACAGGGGAATGAAAAACTGTTTTTT
CDR3 protein: CASTIQGNEKLFF